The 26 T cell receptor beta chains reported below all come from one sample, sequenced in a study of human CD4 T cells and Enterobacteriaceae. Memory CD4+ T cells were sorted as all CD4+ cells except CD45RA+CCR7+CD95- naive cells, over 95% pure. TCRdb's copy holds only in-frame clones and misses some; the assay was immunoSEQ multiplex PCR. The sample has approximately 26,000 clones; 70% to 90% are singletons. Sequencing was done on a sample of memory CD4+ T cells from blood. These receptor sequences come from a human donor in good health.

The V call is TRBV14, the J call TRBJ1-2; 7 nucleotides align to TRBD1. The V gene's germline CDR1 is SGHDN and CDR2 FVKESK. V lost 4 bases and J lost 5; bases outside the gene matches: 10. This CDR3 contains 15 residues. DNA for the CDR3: TGTGCCAGCAGCCGGAGATTGACAGGGCATTATGGCTACACCTTC. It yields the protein CASSRRLTGHYGYTF.

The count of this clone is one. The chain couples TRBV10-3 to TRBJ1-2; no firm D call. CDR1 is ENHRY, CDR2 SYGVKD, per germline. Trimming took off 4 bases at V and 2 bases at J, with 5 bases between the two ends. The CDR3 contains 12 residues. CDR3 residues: CAISAGNYGYTF. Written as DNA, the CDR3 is TGTGCCATCAGTGCCGGGAACTATGGCTACACCTTC.

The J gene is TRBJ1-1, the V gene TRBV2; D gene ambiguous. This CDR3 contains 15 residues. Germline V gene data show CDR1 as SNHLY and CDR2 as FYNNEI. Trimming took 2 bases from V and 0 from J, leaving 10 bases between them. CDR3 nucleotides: TGTGCCAGCAGTGAACGGGAGGGCTTGAACACTGAAGCTTTCTTT. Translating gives CASSEREGLNTEAFF.

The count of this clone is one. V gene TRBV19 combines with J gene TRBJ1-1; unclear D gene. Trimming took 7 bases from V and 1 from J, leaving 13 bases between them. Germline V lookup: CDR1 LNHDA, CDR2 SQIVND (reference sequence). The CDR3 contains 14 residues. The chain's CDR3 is CASKSQARNTEAFF. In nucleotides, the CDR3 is TGTGCCAGTAAGTCTCAGGCCAGGAACACTGAAGCTTTCTTT.

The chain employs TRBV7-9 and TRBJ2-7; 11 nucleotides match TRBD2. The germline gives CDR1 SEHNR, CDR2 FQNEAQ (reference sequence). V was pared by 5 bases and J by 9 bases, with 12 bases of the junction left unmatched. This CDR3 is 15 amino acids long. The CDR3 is CASSKTGTSGVGQYF. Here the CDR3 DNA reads TGTGCCAGCAGCAAAACCGGGACTAGCGGTGTGGGGCAGTACTTC.

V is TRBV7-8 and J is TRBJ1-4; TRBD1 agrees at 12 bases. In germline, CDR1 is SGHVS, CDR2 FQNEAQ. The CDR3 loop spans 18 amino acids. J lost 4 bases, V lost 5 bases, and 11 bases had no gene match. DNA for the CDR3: TGTGCCAGCAGCCCAGGGGACAGGGGGCCGACTGGTAATGAAAAACTGTTTTTT. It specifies CASSPGDRGPTGNEKLFF.

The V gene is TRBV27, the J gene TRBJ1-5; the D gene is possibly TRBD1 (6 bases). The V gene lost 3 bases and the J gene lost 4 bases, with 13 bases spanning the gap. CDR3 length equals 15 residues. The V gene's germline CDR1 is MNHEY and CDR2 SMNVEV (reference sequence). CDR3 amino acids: CASSFGVGTNQPQHF. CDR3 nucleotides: TGTGCCAGCAGTTTCGGGGTGGGGACAAATCAGCCCCAGCATTTT.

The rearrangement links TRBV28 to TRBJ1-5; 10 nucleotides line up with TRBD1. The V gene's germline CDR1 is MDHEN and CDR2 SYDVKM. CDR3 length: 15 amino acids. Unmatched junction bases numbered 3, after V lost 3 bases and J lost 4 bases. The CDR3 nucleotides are TGTGCCAGCAGTTTCAGGACAGGGGGAAATCAGCCCCAGCATTTT. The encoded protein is CASSFRTGGNQPQHF.

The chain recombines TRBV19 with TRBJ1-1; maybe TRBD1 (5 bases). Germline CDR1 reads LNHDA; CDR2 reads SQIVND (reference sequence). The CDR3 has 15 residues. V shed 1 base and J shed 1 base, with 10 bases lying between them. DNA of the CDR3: TGTGCCAGTAGTATAGCGACAGATACGAACACTGAAGCTTTCTTT. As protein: CASSIATDTNTEAFF.

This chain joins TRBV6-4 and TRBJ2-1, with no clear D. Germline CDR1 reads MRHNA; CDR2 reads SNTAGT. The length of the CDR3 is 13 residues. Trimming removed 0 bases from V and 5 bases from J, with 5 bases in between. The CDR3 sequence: CASSDSGHNEQFF. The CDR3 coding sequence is TGTGCCAGCAGTGACTCAGGGCACAATGAGCAGTTCTTC.

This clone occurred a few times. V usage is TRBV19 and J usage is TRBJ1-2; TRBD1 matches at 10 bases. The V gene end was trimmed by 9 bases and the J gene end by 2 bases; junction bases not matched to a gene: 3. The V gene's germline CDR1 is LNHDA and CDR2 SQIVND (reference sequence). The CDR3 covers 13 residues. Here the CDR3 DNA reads TGTGCCAGCCAGGACAGGGGGAACTATGGCTACACCTTC. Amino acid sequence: CASQDRGNYGYTF. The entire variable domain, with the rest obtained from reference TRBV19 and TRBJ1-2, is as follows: DGGITQSPKYLFRKEGQNVTLSCEQNLNHDAMYWYRQDPGQGLRLIYYSQIVNDFQKGDIAEGYSVSREKKESFPLTVTSAQKNPTAFYLCASQDRGNYGYTFGSGTRLTVV.

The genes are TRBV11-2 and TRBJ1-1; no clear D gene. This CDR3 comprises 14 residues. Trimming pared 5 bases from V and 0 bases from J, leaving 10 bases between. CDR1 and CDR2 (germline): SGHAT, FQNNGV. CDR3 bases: TGTGCCAGCAGCGCCCAAGTAGTGAACACTGAAGCTTTCTTT. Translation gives CASSAQVVNTEAFF.

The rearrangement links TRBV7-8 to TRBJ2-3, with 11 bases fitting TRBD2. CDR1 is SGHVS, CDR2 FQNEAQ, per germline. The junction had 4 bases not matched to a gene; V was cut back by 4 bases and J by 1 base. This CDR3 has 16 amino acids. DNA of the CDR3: TGTGCCAGCAGCTCCCAGGGACTAGCGGGCACAGATACGCAGTATTTT. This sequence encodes CASSSQGLAGTDTQYF.

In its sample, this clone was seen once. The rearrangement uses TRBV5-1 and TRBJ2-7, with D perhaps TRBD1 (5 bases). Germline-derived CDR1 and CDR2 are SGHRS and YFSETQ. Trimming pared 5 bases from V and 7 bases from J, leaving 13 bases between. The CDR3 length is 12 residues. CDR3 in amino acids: CASSTDIGEQYF. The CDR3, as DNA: TGCGCCAGCAGTACGGACATCGGAGAGCAGTACTTC.

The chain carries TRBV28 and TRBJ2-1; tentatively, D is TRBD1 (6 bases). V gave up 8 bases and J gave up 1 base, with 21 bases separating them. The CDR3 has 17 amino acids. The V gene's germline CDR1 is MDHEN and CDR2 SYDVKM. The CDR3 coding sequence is TGTGCCAGCCCCCCGAGGGGGAGATGGAGATCCTACAATGAGCAGTTCTTC. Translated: CASPPRGRWRSYNEQFF.

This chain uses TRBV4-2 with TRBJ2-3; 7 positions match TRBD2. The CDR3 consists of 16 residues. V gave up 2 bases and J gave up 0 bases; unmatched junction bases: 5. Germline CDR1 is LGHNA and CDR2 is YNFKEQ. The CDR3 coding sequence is TGTGCCAGCAGCCAAAGCTCGGGAGGAAGCACAGATACGCAGTATTTT. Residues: CASSQSSGGSTDTQYF.

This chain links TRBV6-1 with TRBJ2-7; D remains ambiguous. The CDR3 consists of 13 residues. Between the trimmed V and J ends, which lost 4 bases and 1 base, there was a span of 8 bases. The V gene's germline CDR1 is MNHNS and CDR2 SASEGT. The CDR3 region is CASSVSVSYEQYF. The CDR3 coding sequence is TGTGCCAGCAGTGTCTCGGTATCCTACGAGCAGTACTTC.

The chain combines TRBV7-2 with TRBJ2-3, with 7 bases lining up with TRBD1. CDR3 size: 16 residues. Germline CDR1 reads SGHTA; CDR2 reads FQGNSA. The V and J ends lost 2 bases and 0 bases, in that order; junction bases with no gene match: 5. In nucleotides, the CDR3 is TGTGCCAGCAGCTTAACCGGGACAGTTAGCACAGATACGCAGTATTTT. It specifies CASSLTGTVSTDTQYF.

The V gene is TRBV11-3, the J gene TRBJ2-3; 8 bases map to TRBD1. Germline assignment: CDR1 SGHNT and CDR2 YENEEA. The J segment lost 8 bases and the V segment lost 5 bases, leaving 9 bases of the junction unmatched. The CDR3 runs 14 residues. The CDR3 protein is CASSRTRGQGTQYF. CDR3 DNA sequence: TGTGCCAGCAGCAGGACCAGGGGGCAAGGTACGCAGTATTTT.

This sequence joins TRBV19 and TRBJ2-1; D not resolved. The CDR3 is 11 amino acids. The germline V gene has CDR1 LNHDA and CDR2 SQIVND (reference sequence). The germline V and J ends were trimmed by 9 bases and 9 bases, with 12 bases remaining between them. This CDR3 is CASRDSGEQFF. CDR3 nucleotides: TGTGCCAGCCGCGACTCCGGTGAGCAGTTCTTC.

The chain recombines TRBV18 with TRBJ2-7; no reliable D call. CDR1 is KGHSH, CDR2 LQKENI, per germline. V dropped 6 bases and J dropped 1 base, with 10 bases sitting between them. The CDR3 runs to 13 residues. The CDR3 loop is CASSQTVSYEQYF. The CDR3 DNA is TGTGCCAGCTCGCAAACAGTATCCTACGAGCAGTACTTC. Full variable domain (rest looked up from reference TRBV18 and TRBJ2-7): NAGVMQNPRHLVRRRGQEARLRCSPMKGHSHVYWYRQLPEEGLKFMVYLQKENIIDESGMPKERFSAEFPKEGPSILRIQQVVRGDSAAYFCASSQTVSYEQYFGPGTRLTVT.

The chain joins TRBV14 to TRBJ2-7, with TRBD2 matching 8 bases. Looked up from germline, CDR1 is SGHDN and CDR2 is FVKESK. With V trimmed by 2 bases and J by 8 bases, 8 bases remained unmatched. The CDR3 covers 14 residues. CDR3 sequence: CASSQSPTSAQQYF. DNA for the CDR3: TGTGCCAGCAGCCAATCGCCGACTAGCGCGCAGCAGTACTTC.

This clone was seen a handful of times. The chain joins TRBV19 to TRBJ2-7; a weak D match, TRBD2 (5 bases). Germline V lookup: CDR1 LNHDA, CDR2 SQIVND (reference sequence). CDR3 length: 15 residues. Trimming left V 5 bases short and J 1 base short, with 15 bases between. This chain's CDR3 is CASSAGLSPSYEQYF. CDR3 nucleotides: TGTGCCAGTAGTGCGGGCCTGTCTCCTTCCTACGAGCAGTACTTC.

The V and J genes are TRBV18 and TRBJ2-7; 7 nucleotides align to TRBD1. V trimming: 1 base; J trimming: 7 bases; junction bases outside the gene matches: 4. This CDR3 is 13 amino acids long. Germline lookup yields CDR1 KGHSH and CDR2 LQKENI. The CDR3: CASSPQGAGEQYF. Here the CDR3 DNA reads TGTGCCAGCTCACCACAGGGGGCGGGTGAGCAGTACTTC.

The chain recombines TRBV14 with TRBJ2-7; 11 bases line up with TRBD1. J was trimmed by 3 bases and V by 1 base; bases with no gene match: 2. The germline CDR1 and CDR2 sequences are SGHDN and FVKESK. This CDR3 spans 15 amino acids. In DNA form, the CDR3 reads TGTGCCAGCAGCCAAGCGGGACAGGGGGTCTACGAGCAGTACTTC. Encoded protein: CASSQAGQGVYEQYF.

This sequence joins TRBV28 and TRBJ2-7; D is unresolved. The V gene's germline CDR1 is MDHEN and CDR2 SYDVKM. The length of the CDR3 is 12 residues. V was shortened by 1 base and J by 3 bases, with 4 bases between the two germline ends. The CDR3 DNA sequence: TGTGCCAGCAGTTTATTAGACTACGAGCAGTACTTC. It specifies CASSLLDYEQYF.